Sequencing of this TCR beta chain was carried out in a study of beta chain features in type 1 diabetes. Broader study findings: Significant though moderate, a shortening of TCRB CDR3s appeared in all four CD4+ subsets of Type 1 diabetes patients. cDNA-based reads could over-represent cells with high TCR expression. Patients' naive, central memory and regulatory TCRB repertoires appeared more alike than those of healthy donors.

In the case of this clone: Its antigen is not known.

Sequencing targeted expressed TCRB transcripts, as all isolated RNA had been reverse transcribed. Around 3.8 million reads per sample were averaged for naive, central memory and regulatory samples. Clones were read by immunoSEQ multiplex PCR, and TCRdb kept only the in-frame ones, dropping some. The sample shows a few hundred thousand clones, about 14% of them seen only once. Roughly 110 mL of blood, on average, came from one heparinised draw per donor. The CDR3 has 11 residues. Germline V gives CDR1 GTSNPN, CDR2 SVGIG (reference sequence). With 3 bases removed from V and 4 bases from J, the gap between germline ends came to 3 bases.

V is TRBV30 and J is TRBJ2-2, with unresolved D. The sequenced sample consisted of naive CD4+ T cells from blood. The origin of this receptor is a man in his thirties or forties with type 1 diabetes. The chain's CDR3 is CAWRATGELFF. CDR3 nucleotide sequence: TGTGCCTGGAGAGCCACCGGGGAGCTGTTTTTT.